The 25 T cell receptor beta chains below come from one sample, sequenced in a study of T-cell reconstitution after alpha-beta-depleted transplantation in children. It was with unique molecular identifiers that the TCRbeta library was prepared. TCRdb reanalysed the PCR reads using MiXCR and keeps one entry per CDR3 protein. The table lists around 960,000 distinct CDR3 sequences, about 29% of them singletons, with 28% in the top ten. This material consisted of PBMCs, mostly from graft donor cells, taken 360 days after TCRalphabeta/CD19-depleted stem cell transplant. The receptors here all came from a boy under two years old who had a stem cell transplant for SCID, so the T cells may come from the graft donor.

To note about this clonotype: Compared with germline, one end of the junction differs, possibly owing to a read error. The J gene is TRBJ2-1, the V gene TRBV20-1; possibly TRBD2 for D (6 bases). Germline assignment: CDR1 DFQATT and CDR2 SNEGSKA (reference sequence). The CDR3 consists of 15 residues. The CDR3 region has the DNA TGCTGTGCTCCCCGGGGGTTTACAGGTTTGGGTGAGCAGTTCTTC. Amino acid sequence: CCAPRGFTGLGEQFF.

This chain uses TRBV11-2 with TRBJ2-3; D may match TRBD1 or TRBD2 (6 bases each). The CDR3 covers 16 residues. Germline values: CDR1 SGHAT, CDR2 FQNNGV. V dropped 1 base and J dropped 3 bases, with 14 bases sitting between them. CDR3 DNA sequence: TGTGCCAGCAGCTTAGTTCTGGGGGGCCGGACAGATACGCAGTATTTT. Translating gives CASSLVLGGRTDTQYF.

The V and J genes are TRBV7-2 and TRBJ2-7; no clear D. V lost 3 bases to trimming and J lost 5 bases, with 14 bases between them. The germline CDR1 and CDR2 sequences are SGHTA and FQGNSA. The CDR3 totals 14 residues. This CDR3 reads CASSFYSLGNEQYF. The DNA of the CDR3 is TGTGCCAGCAGCTTTTATAGTTTAGGAAACGAGCAGTACTTC.

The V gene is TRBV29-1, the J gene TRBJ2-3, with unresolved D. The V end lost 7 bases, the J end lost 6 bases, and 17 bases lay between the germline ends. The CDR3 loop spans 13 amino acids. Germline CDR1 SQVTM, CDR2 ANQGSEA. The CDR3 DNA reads TGCAGCGCCCGCCCCCAAATGGCGGATACGCAGTATTTT. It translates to CSARPQMADTQYF.

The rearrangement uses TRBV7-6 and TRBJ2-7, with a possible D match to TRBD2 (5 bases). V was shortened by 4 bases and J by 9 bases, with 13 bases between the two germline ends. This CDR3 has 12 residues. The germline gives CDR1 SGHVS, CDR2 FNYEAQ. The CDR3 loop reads CASSSPGSGQYF. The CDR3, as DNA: TGTGCCAGCAGCTCCCCGGGGTCGGGGCAGTACTTC.

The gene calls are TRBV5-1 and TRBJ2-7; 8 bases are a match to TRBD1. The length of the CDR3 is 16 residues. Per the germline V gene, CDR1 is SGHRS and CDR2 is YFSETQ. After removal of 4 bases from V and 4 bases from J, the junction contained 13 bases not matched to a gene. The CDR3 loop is CASSPPGQVLRYEQYF. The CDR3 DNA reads TGCGCCAGCAGCCCACCGGGACAGGTATTGAGGTACGAGCAGTACTTC.

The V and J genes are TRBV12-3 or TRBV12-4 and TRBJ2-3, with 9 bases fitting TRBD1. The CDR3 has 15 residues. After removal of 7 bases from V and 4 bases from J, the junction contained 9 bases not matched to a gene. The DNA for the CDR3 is TGTGCCAGCAACACGAGGGGACAGGGTCCAGATACGCAGTATTTT. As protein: CASNTRGQGPDTQYF.

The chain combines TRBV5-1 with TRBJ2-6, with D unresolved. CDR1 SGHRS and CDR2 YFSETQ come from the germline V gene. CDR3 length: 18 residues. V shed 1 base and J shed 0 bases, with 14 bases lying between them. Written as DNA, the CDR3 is TGCGCCAGCAGCTTGATCGGTCGTATTAGCTCTGGGGCCAACGTCCTGACTTTC. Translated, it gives CASSLIGRISSGANVLTF.

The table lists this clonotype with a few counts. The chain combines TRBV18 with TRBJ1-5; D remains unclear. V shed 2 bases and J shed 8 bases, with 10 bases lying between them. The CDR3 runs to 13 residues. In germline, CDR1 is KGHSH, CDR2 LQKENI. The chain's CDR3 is CASSPDSSKPQHF. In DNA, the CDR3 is TGTGCCAGCTCACCAGACTCCTCTAAGCCCCAGCATTTT.

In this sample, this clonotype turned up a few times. The CDR3 DNA reads TGCAGTGCTAGAGATCTGAGGAGACAGGGTCGCCCAGATACGCAGTATTTT. It yields the protein CSARDLRRQGRPDTQYF. This chain joins TRBV20-1 and TRBJ2-3; the match to TRBD1 covers 7 bases. V trimming: 0 bases; J trimming: 4 bases; junction bases outside the gene matches: 13. The CDR3 totals 17 residues. Germline-derived CDR1 and CDR2 are DFQATT and SNEGSKA (reference sequence).

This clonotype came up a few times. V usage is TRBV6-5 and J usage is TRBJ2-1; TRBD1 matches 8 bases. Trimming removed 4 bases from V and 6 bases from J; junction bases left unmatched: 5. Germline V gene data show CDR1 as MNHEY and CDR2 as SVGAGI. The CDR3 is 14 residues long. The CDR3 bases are TGTGCCAGCAGTTGGCAGGGGGCGGGCAATGAGCAGTTCTTC. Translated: CASSWQGAGNEQFF.

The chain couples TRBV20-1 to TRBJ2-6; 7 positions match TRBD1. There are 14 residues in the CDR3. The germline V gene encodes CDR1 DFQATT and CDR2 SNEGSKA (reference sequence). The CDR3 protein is CSTGASSGANVLTF. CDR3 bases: TGCAGCACAGGGGCGAGCTCTGGGGCCAACGTCCTGACTTTC.

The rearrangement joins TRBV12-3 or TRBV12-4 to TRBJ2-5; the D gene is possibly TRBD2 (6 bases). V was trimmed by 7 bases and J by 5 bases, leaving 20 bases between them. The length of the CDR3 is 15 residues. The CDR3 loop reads CASTLGGGTGETQYF. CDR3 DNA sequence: TGTGCCAGCACCCTGGGGGGAGGAACGGGGGAGACCCAGTACTTC.

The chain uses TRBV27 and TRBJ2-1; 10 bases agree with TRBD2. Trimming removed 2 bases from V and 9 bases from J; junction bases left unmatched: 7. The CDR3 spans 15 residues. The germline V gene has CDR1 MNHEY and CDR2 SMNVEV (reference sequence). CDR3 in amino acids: CASSLVSGGAFEQFF. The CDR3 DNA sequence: TGTGCCAGCAGTTTAGTAAGCGGGGGGGCCTTTGAGCAGTTCTTC.

The CDR3 protein is CASSLWASGGANTGELFF. The CDR3 nucleotides read TGTGCCAGCAGCTTATGGGCTAGCGGGGGGGCGAACACCGGGGAGCTGTTTTTT. V gene TRBV7-3 combines with J gene TRBJ2-2; 12 bases agree with TRBD2. This CDR3 region has 18 residues. After removal of 2 bases from V and 0 bases from J, the junction contained 4 bases not matched to a gene. Germline loops: CDR1 SGHTA, CDR2 FQGTGA.

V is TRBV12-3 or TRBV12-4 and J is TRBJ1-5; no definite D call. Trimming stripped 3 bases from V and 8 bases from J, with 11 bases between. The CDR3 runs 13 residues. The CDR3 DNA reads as TGTGCCAGCAGTTTCTCGCCCCTGAAGCCCCAGCATTTT. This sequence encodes CASSFSPLKPQHF.

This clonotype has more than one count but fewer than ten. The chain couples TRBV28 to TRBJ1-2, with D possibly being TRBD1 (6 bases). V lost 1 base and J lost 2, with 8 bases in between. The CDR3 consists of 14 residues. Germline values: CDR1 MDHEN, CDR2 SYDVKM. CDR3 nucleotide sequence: TGTGCCAGCAGTTTATATCAGGGGAACTATGGCTACACCTTC. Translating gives CASSLYQGNYGYTF.

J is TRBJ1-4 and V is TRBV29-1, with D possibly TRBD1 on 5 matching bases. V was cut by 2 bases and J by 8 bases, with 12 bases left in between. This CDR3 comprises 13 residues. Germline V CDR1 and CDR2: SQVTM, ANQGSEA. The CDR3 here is CSVERRGEEKLFF. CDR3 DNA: TGCAGCGTTGAAAGGCGGGGGGAAGAAAAACTGTTTTTT.

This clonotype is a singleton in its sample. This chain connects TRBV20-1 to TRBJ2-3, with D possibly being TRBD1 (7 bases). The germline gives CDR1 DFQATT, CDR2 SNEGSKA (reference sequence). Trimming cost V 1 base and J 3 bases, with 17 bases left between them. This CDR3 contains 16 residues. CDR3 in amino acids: CSARVAGGYDTDTQYF. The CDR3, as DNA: TGCAGTGCTAGAGTGGCAGGGGGGTACGATACAGATACGCAGTATTTT.

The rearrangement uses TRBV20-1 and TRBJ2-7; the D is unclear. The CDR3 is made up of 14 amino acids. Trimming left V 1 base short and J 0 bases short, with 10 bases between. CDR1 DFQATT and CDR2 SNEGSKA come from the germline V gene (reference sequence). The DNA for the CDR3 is TGCAGTGCTAGAGTCGTGGCTAGCTCCTACGAGCAGTACTTC. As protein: CSARVVASSYEQYF.

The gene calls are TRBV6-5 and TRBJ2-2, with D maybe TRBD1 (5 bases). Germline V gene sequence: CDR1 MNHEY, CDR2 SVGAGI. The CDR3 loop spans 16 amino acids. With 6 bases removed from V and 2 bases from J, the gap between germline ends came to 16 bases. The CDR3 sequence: CASRLLWGPNTGELFF. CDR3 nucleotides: TGTGCCAGCAGATTACTATGGGGCCCCAACACCGGGGAGCTGTTTTTT.

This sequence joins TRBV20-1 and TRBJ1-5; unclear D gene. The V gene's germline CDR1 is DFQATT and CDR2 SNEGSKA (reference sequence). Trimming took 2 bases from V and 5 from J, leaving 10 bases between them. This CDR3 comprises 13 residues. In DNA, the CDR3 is TGCAGTGCTAGATCGGCAGAAGATCAGCCCCAGCATTTT. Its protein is CSARSAEDQPQHF.

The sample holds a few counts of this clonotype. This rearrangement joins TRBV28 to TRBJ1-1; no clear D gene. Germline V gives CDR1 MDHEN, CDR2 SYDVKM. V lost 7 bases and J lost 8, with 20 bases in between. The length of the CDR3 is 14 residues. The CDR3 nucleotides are TGTGCCAGCACCCTAAGGGCCGAACGGTCCGAAGCTTTCTTT. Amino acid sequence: CASTLRAERSEAFF.

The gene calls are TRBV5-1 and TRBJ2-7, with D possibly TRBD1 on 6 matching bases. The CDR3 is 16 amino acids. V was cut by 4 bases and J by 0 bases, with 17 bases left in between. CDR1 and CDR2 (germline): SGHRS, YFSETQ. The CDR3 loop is CASSPHSGQSSYEQYF. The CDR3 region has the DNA TGCGCCAGCAGCCCTCATTCGGGACAAAGCTCCTACGAGCAGTACTTC.

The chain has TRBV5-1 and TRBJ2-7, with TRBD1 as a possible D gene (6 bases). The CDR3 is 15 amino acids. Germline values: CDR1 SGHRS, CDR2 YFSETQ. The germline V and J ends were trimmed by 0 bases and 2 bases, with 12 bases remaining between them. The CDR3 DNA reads TGCGCCAGCAGCTTGGCCGCCAGGGACACCTACGAGCAGTACTTC. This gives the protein CASSLAARDTYEQYF.